These 32 T cell receptor beta chains came from one sample sequenced in a study of high-grade serous ovarian cancer treatment subgroups. Tumor samples were obtained before definitive surgery or chemotherapy. Libraries were prepared by immunoSEQ multiplex PCR; TCRdb keeps only in-frame clonotypes and omits some of them. The sample carries 1,500 to 2,500 clones, approximately 70% recorded once. The source material was tumor tissue. Every receptor here comes from a human donor with high-grade serous ovarian cancer.

The chain employs TRBV19 and TRBJ1-1, with a weak D call TRBD1 (5 bases). Trimming took off 4 bases at V and 0 bases at J, with 9 bases between the two ends. This CDR3 has 14 residues. CDR1 LNHDA and CDR2 SQIVND come from the germline V gene (reference sequence). CDR3: CASSRDQMNTEAFF. The CDR3, as DNA: TGTGCCAGTAGTAGGGACCAAATGAACACTGAAGCTTTCTTT. The full variable domain, with the rest looked up from reference TRBV19 and TRBJ1-1, is DGGITQSPKYLFRKEGQNVTLSCEQNLNHDAMYWYRQDPGQGLRLIYYSQIVNDFQKGDIAEGYSVSREKKESFPLTVTSAQKNPTAFYLCASSRDQMNTEAFFGQGTRLTVV.

J is TRBJ1-2 and V is TRBV6-5; 7 nucleotides agree with TRBD1. V trimming: 6 bases; J trimming: 8 bases; junction bases outside the gene matches: 9. CDR1 and CDR2 (germline): MNHEY, SVGAGI. The CDR3 sequence is 13 residues long. The CDR3 DNA reads as TGTGCCAGCAGGCCAGGGGGTTGGAACGGCTACACCTTC. This gives the protein CASRPGGWNGYTF.

This clone was detected only once. This sequence joins TRBV14 and TRBJ2-7, with unresolved D. V was pared by 0 bases and J by 2 bases, with 8 bases between. This CDR3 has 14 residues. Germline V gene lookup returns CDR1 SGHDN and CDR2 FVKESK. The CDR3 region is CASSQDDNPYEQYF. CDR3 DNA: TGTGCCAGCAGCCAAGACGACAACCCCTACGAGCAGTACTTC.

The chain combines TRBV10-3 with TRBJ2-1; 9 nucleotides align to TRBD2. Germline V lookup: CDR1 ENHRY, CDR2 SYGVKD. J gave up 5 bases and V 4 bases, and 9 bases lay outside the gene matches. CDR3 length: 16 residues. The CDR3: CAISGPVGGGDNEQFF. In nucleotides, the CDR3 is TGTGCCATCAGTGGGCCGGTCGGCGGGGGGGACAATGAGCAGTTCTTC.

V is TRBV5-1 and J is TRBJ2-5, with D perhaps TRBD2 (6 bases). The germline V and J ends were trimmed by 0 bases and 5 bases, with 11 bases remaining between them. Germline values: CDR1 SGHRS, CDR2 YFSETQ. There are 14 residues in the CDR3. CDR3 residues: CASSLAGEKETQYF. The CDR3 nucleotides read TGCGCCAGCAGCTTGGCGGGAGAAAAGGAGACCCAGTACTTC.

This clone rates as large. The V call is TRBV9, the J call TRBJ2-1, with D possibly being TRBD2 (5 bases). Per the germline V gene, CDR1 is SGDLS and CDR2 is YYNGEE. The CDR3 is made up of 15 amino acids. Trimming pared 0 bases from V and 9 bases from J, leaving 16 bases between. CDR3 coding DNA: TGTGCCAGCAGCGTAGGGACTGAGGGTTCGGGTGAGCAGTTCTTC. Its protein product is CASSVGTEGSGEQFF.

The chain uses TRBV6-5 and TRBJ2-3, with D hard to call. The germline gives CDR1 MNHEY, CDR2 SVGAGI. The CDR3 contains 13 residues. V was cut by 6 bases and J by 9 bases, with 16 bases left in between. The CDR3 is CASSADLFGTQYF. For the CDR3, the DNA is TGTGCCAGCAGCGCCGACCTCTTTGGAACGCAGTATTTT.

The rearrangement joins TRBV7-6 to TRBJ2-3; D not resolved. The CDR3 covers 16 residues. Germline V CDR1 and CDR2: SGHVS, FNYEAQ. V lost 5 bases and J 0 bases, leaving 15 bases between the germline ends. CDR3 loop: CASSPESLTSTDTQYF. In DNA form, the CDR3 reads TGTGCCAGCAGCCCCGAATCACTGACTAGCACAGATACGCAGTATTTT.

The chain combines TRBV4-3 with TRBJ2-5; D unclear. The DNA end lines up better with TRBJ2-7; the J call may be wrong. The germline gives CDR1 LGHNA, CDR2 YSLEER. The CDR3 totals 15 residues. The CDR3 loop is CASSQDEAASYEQYF. The DNA for the CDR3 is TGCGCCAGCAGCCAAGATGAGGCCGCCTCCTACGAGCAGTACTTC.

The J gene is TRBJ1-1, the V gene TRBV6-5, with D maybe TRBD1 (6 bases). V lost 6 bases to trimming and J lost 7 bases, with 18 bases between them. Germline V gives CDR1 MNHEY, CDR2 SVGAGI. This CDR3 is 14 amino acids long. This CDR3 is CASRNREEVVEAFF. The CDR3 nucleotides read TGTGCCAGCAGAAACAGGGAAGAGGTTGTTGAAGCTTTCTTT.

V and J are TRBV18 and TRBJ2-7; TRBD1 or TRBD2 may be the D gene (5 bases each). Germline V gene lookup returns CDR1 KGHSH and CDR2 LQKENI. The CDR3 loop spans 14 amino acids. Trimming cost V 3 bases and J 6 bases, with 15 bases left between them. The CDR3 DNA reads as TGTGCCAGCTCACCTTTTATGGGGGTCGGCGAGCAGTACTTC. It yields the protein CASSPFMGVGEQYF.

This chain connects TRBV19 to TRBJ1-3; 7 bases fit TRBD1. CDR1 is LNHDA and CDR2 is SQIVND in the germline V gene (reference sequence). The CDR3 loop spans 15 amino acids. V was pared by 3 bases and J by 9 bases, with 11 bases of the junction left unmatched. The CDR3 sequence: CASSIWGQSTGTIYF. The DNA for the CDR3 is TGTGCCAGTAGTATCTGGGGACAGTCGACTGGCACCATATATTTT.

This chain's CDR3 is CASSRSGGTDTQYF. CDR3 bases: TGCGCCAGCAGCCGGTCGGGGGGCACAGATACGCAGTATTTT. V usage is TRBV5-1 and J usage is TRBJ2-3; tentative D call: TRBD2 (6 bases). From germline, CDR1 is SGHRS and CDR2 YFSETQ. The CDR3 length is 14 residues. V gave up 4 bases and J gave up 1 base, with 10 bases separating them.

This clone has more than one count but fewer than ten. The chain combines TRBV6-5 with TRBJ1-6; D perhaps matches TRBD1 (5 bases). The V gene lost 4 bases and the J gene lost 6 bases, with 7 bases spanning the gap. The CDR3 consists of 13 residues. The germline CDR1 and CDR2 sequences are MNHEY and SVGAGI. The chain's CDR3 is CASSSGTNSPLHF. The CDR3 DNA reads TGTGCCAGCAGTTCCGGGACTAATTCACCCCTCCACTTT.

J is TRBJ2-7 and V is TRBV14; the D is unclear. The CDR3 covers 12 residues. Germline values: CDR1 SGHDN, CDR2 FVKESK. V was shortened by 0 bases and J by 12 bases, with 12 bases between the two germline ends. Here the CDR3 DNA reads TGTGCCAGCAGCCAAGAAACAGCATGGCTGTACTTC. Protein product: CASSQETAWLYF. Full variable domain (missing parts from reference TRBV14 and TRBJ2-7): EAGVTQFPSHSVIEKGQTVTLRCDPISGHDNLYWYRRVMGKEIKFLLHFVKESKQDESGMPNNRFLAERTGGTYSTLKVQPAELEDSGVYFCASSQETAWLYFGPGTRLTVT.

V gene TRBV4-1 combines with J gene TRBJ2-1; 12 bases line up with TRBD2. The CDR3 totals 15 residues. The ends lost 4 bases at V and 4 bases at J; junction bases unmatched: 2. Looked up from germline, CDR1 is MGHRA and CDR2 is YSYEKL. CDR3 DNA sequence: TGCGCCAGCAGCCTAACTAGCGGGGGGTACAATGAGCAGTTCTTC. Protein sequence: CASSLTSGGYNEQFF.

This chain joins TRBV27 and TRBJ2-2; no firm D call. CDR3 length: 15 residues. Trimming took off 4 bases at V and 0 bases at J, with 9 bases between the two ends. From germline, CDR1 is MNHEY and CDR2 SMNVEV (reference sequence). DNA of the CDR3: TGTGCCAGCAGTTCCACTACAACGAACACCGGGGAGCTGTTTTTT. This encodes CASSSTTTNTGELFF.

V gene TRBV5-4 combines with J gene TRBJ2-5; TRBD2 matches at 11 bases. V lost 4 bases to trimming and J lost 11 bases; unmatched junction nucleotides: 16. The length of the CDR3 is 16 residues. Germline assignment: CDR1 SGHNT and CDR2 YYREEE (reference sequence). The CDR3 sequence: CASSQMGASGRSEQYF. The CDR3 DNA reads as TGTGCCAGCAGCCAAATGGGGGCTAGCGGGAGGAGTGAGCAGTACTTC.

A single count supports this clone. In DNA form, the CDR3 reads TGTGCCAGCAGTACTGGGACAGGGGGCCACTATGGCTACACCTTC. Residues: CASSTGTGGHYGYTF. The chain is built from TRBV27 and TRBJ1-2; 12 bases match TRBD1. The CDR3 covers 15 residues. The germline V gene encodes CDR1 MNHEY and CDR2 SMNVEV (reference sequence). Unmatched junction bases numbered 4, after V lost 5 bases and J lost 3 bases.

In this sample, this clone is large. The chain carries TRBV5-4 and TRBJ1-1, with D maybe TRBD1 (5 bases). CDR3 size: 15 residues. Deletions cut 4 bases from V and 4 bases from J, with 17 bases between. Germline CDR1 reads SGHNT; CDR2 reads YYREEE (reference sequence). CDR3 sequence reads: CASSMARVEGTEAFF. The CDR3 DNA sequence: TGTGCCAGCAGCATGGCCAGGGTCGAGGGCACTGAAGCTTTCTTT.

The chain is built from TRBV11-2 and TRBJ2-2; 11 bases align to TRBD1. CDR1 and CDR2 (germline): SGHAT, FQNNGV. CDR3 length: 18 amino acids. V lost 6 bases to trimming and J lost 6 bases; unmatched junction nucleotides: 15. CDR3 region: CASRLFHAGTGGSGELFF. The CDR3 nucleotides are TGTGCCAGCAGGCTATTTCATGCCGGGACAGGGGGGTCCGGGGAGCTGTTTTTT.

CDR3: CAIAEGGPGYNEQFF. The CDR3 DNA follows: TGTGCCATCGCCGAGGGAGGGCCGGGCTACAATGAGCAGTTCTTC. This chain connects TRBV10-3 to TRBJ2-1; 7 bases are a match to TRBD2. The CDR3 totals 15 residues. The V gene end was trimmed by 8 bases and the J gene end by 3 bases; junction bases not matched to a gene: 10. The germline CDR1 and CDR2 sequences are ENHRY and SYGVKD.

The chain uses TRBV29-1 and TRBJ1-3; tentatively, D is TRBD1 (5 bases). The germline V and J ends were trimmed by 7 bases and 2 bases, with 12 bases remaining between them. CDR1 and CDR2 from the germline V gene are SQVTM and ANQGSEA. The length of the CDR3 is 13 residues. In nucleotides, the CDR3 is TGCAGCGGGTCGGGGGGTACTGGAAACACCATATATTTT. This sequence encodes CSGSGGTGNTIYF. The full variable domain, completed using reference TRBV29-1 and TRBJ1-3, is SAVISQKPSRDICQRGTSLTIQCQVDSQVTMMFWYRQQPGQSLTLIATANQGSEATYESGFVIDKFPISRPNLTFSTLTVSNMSPEDSSIYLCSGSGGTGNTIYFGEGSWLTVV.

This clone has a handful of counts. The rearrangement links TRBV28 to TRBJ1-2; no definite D call. V lost 2 bases and J 7 bases, leaving 11 bases between the germline ends. Germline CDR1 MDHEN, CDR2 SYDVKM. The CDR3 totals 13 residues. The DNA for the CDR3 is TGTGCCAGCAGTTTAAACAGTCTCGGTGGCTACACCTTC. It translates to CASSLNSLGGYTF.

This clone was picked up a small number of times. The chain joins TRBV15 to TRBJ2-2, with 13 bases fitting TRBD2. In germline, CDR1 is LNHNV, CDR2 YYDKDF (reference sequence). J was trimmed by 2 bases and V by 0 bases; bases with no gene match: 3. CDR3 size: 18 residues. The CDR3 loop reads CATSRDTSGRDNTGELFF. The CDR3 DNA reads TGTGCCACCAGCAGAGACACTAGCGGGAGGGACAACACCGGGGAGCTGTTTTTT. Filled out from reference TRBV15 and TRBJ2-2, the complete variable domain reads DAMVIQNPRYQVTQFGKPVTLSCSQTLNHNVMYWYQQKSSQAPKLLFHYYDKDFNNEADTPDNFQSRRPNTSFCFLDIRSPGLGDTAMYLCATSRDTSGRDNTGELFFGEGSRLTVL.

V and J are TRBV19 and TRBJ2-3, with a tentative D call TRBD2 (5 bases). The CDR3 extends over 15 amino acids. The germline CDR1 and CDR2 sequences are LNHDA and SQIVND (reference sequence). V lost 6 bases, J lost 1 base, and 14 bases lay in between. CDR3 residues: CASSPAVGGTDTQYF. In DNA form, the CDR3 reads TGTGCCAGTAGCCCGGCGGTCGGGGGCACAGATACGCAGTATTTT. The complete variable domain, with remaining parts taken from reference TRBV19 and TRBJ2-3, reads DGGITQSPKYLFRKEGQNVTLSCEQNLNHDAMYWYRQDPGQGLRLIYYSQIVNDFQKGDIAEGYSVSREKKESFPLTVTSAQKNPTAFYLCASSPAVGGTDTQYFGPGTRLTVL.

The chain is built from TRBV30 and TRBJ2-1; a weak D match, TRBD1 (6 bases). Germline assignment: CDR1 GTSNPN and CDR2 SVGIG (reference sequence). V was cut by 7 bases and J by 2 bases, with 15 bases left in between. The CDR3 runs to 14 residues. The CDR3 is CASRGRQAYNEQFF. In nucleotides, the CDR3 is TGTGCCTCCCGAGGGAGACAGGCCTACAATGAGCAGTTCTTC.

This chain links TRBV7-2 with TRBJ2-7; 11 bases match TRBD2. Germline V gives CDR1 SGHTA, CDR2 FQGNSA. The J segment lost 1 base and the V segment lost 0 bases, leaving 5 bases of the junction unmatched. There are 17 residues in the CDR3. DNA of the CDR3: TGTGCCAGCAGCTTAGCCGGCGGGACTAGCGGTTCCTACGAGCAGTACTTC. Its translation: CASSLAGGTSGSYEQYF.

The chain couples TRBV7-9 to TRBJ2-7, with D perhaps assigned TRBD1 or TRBD2 (5 bases each). The length of the CDR3 is 12 residues. Trimming stripped 1 base from V and 7 bases from J, with 8 bases between. The germline CDR1 and CDR2 sequences are SEHNR and FQNEAQ (reference sequence). This chain's CDR3 is CASSLGGDEQYF. The CDR3, as DNA: TGTGCCAGCAGCTTAGGAGGGGATGAGCAGTACTTC. Based on the CDR3 plus reference TRBV7-9 and TRBJ2-7, the full variable domain is DTGVSQNPRHKITKRGQNVTFRCDPISEHNRLYWYRQTLGQGPEFLTYFQNEAQLEKSRLLSDRFSAERPKGSFSTLEIQRTEQGDSAMYLCASSLGGDEQYFGPGTRLTVT.

This sequence joins TRBV29-1 and TRBJ2-7; D gene ambiguous. Germline loops: CDR1 SQVTM, CDR2 ANQGSEA. The CDR3 has 12 amino acids. V was trimmed by 4 bases and J by 2 bases, leaving 9 bases between them. This CDR3 is CSVALTPYEQYF. The CDR3 nucleotides are TGCAGCGTTGCCCTTACCCCCTACGAGCAGTACTTC.

This chain uses TRBV29-1 with TRBJ2-1, with 13 bases lining up with TRBD2. The CDR3 totals 17 residues. V lost 4 bases and J lost 3; bases outside the gene matches: 9. From germline, CDR1 is SQVTM and CDR2 ANQGSEA. CDR3: CSVGGTSGILVYNEQFF. The CDR3 nucleotides are TGCAGCGTTGGCGGGACTAGCGGGATTCTCGTCTACAATGAGCAGTTCTTC.

J is TRBJ2-5 and V is TRBV19; 13 bases match TRBD2. CDR1 and CDR2 (germline): LNHDA, SQIVND (reference sequence). J lost 5 bases, V lost 5 bases, and 5 bases had no gene match. The CDR3 runs to 15 residues. This CDR3 is CASSPTSGGLETQYF. CDR3 nucleotides: TGTGCCAGTAGTCCGACTAGCGGGGGGCTGGAGACCCAGTACTTC.